The present T cell receptor beta chain was sequenced within a study of T cell responses to AZD1222 COVID-19 vaccine. Turning to the study itself: Second-dose groups at about 4 or about 12 weeks were pooled. Study-level results: It was only after the peak T cell response that any repertoires were sampled. At study baseline, merely more than 5 AZD1222 recipients were seropositive. Donors were mostly white British, more females; clonal diversity possibly underestimated.

On this clone: Its antigen remains unknown.

Only in-frame clones appear in the TCRdb table, and some are missing; sequencing was by immunoSEQ multiplex PCR. The sample includes more than 100,000 clones, around 87% seen only once; the top ten take under 3.5%. Trimming stripped 4 bases from V and 0 bases from J, with 10 bases between. The germline V gene has CDR1 KGHSY and CDR2 FQNENV. This CDR3 has 15 amino acids. This sequence joins TRBV16 and TRBJ1-5; D ambiguous. The specimen was peripheral blood, collected on day 0 of AZD1222 vaccination. This TCR derives from an adult in good health. CDR3 region: CASSPPADSNQPQHF. Written as DNA, the CDR3 is TGTGCCAGCAGCCCCCCGGCGGATAGCAATCAGCCCCAGCATTTT.